This TCR beta chain was sequenced during a study of human T cells and chemical hapten exposure. TCRdb passed the RACE reads through MiXCR, listing each CDR3 protein once. The sample lists some 330,000 distinct CDR3 sequences, 4.5% to 5.5% seen once, with over 6.5% in the top ten. Time point reported: pre-sensitization, week 0. As to treatment: therapeutic diphenylcyclopropenone sensitization with weekly scalp DPC. From germline, CDR1 is PRHDT and CDR2 FYEKMQ (reference sequence). There are 12 residues in the CDR3. Trimming left V 6 bases short and J 5 bases short, with 10 bases between. The chain has TRBV13 and TRBJ2-5, with D possibly matching TRBD1 (6 bases). The specimen was whole blood, collected in connection with sensitization to the hapten diphenylcyclopropenone (DPC). The sequence derives from a woman in her late teens or twenties with alopecia areata. Some clones in this sample may be carry-over from other donors' samples. The CDR3 spells CASRGAMETQYF. In DNA form, the CDR3 reads TGTGCCAGCAGGGGGGCTATGGAGACCCAGTACTTC.